Presented here are 2 T cell receptor beta chains from one specimen sequenced in a study of OX40 agonist ivuxolimab in advanced cancers. The data were produced by immunoSEQ multiplex PCR, yet TCRdb's version contains in-frame clones alone and is incomplete. The table has roughly 80,000 clones, approximately 85% seen once. The sample here was CD4+ or CD8+ T cells sorted from blood, taken in a trial of the OX40 agonist ivuxolimab. The receptor set was obtained from an adult with an advanced solid tumor such as melanoma, head and neck, liver or kidney cancer.

The genes are TRBV7-9 and TRBJ1-4; maybe TRBD1 (6 bases). The V and J ends lost 5 bases and 11 bases respectively, with 9 bases between them. In germline, CDR1 is SEHNR, CDR2 FQNEAQ (reference sequence). The CDR3 runs to 11 residues. The CDR3 sequence is CASSEGQKLFF. CDR3 sequence (DNA): TGTGCCAGCAGCGAAGGACAGAAACTGTTTTTT.

The V call is TRBV27, the J call TRBJ1-4; D may be TRBD1 (5 bases). Trimming shortened V by 0 bases and J by 5 bases, and 13 bases separated the two germline ends. This CDR3 has 16 amino acids. Germline values: CDR1 MNHEY, CDR2 SMNVEV (reference sequence). The CDR3 reads CASSLSLGVGNEKLFF. CDR3 in DNA: TGTGCCAGCAGTTTATCGTTAGGGGTCGGCAATGAAAAACTGTTTTTT.